The rows below give T cell receptor beta chains drawn from one sample of a study of shared clonotypes between healthy human individuals. The method was immunoSEQ multiplex PCR; TCRdb's version includes in-frame clones alone and lacks a portion of them. Of hundreds of thousands of clones in the sample, roughly four fifths were seen once. Sequenced input: PBMCs. Every receptor here comes from a middle-aged woman in good health. Some clones in this sample may be carry-over from other donors' samples. Both conserved end residues are part of each CDR3. The order of the fields is D gene, clone size, V gene, J gene, CDR3 DNA, CDR3 protein. D genes are given only for firm matches. Rows may omit the clone size; those that give it use once, few, many or a size class.

D: TRBD2
size: -
V: TRBV7-9
J: TRBJ2-5
DNA: TGTGCCAGCAGCACTGCTAGCGGGAGTTTGGAGACCCAGTACTTC
CDR3: CASSTASGSLETQYF

D: -
size: -
V: TRBV5-5
J: TRBJ2-7
DNA: TGTGCCAGCAGCGGGAGACTAGTGGAATACGAGCAGTACTTC
CDR3: CASSGRLVEYEQYF

D: -
size: -
V: TRBV7-9
J: TRBJ2-5
DNA: TGTGCCAGCAGCCTCGGAGTTGCAGAGACCCAGTACTTC
CDR3: CASSLGVAETQYF

D: -
size: once
V: TRBV6-1
J: TRBJ1-2
DNA: TGTGCCAGCAGTGAAGGGAGGACGGAGTATGGCTACACCTTC
CDR3: CASSEGRTEYGYTF

D: -
size: -
V: TRBV2
J: TRBJ1-5
DNA: TGTGCCAGCAGGGACCTGAATCAGGGAAATCAGCCCCAGCATTTT
CDR3: CASRDLNQGNQPQHF

D: TRBD2
size: -
V: TRBV7-2
J: TRBJ2-3
DNA: TGTGCCAGCAGCTTTTGGACTAGCGGGAGGAGCACAGATACGCAGTATTTT
CDR3: CASSFWTSGRSTDTQYF

D: TRBD1
size: -
V: TRBV6-4
J: TRBJ1-4
DNA: TGTGCCAGCAGTGACGGGACAGGGCCTAATGAAAAACTGTTTTTT
CDR3: CASSDGTGPNEKLFF

D: -
size: -
V: TRBV27
J: TRBJ2-2
DNA: TGTGCCAGCAGTTTATTTGGGGGTTCCGGGGAGCTGTTTTTT
CDR3: CASSLFGGSGELFF

D: TRBD1
size: -
V: TRBV18
J: TRBJ1-3
DNA: TGTGCCAGCTCACAGACAGGGGCGAACACCATATATTTT
CDR3: CASSQTGANTIYF

D: TRBD1
size: once
V: TRBV29-1
J: TRBJ2-3
DNA: TGCAGCGTTGGTCCAGGGGGTGAAGATACGCAGTATTTT
CDR3: CSVGPGGEDTQYF

D: -
size: -
V: TRBV9
J: TRBJ2-6
DNA: TGTGCCAGCAGCCCCCGCCTCTTTTTGGGCGCTGGGGCCAACGTCCTGACTTTC
CDR3: CASSPRLFLGAGANVLTF

D: TRBD1
size: -
V: TRBV29-1
J: TRBJ1-1
DNA: TGCAGCGTGACAGGGGGCTGGGGAATGAACACTGAAGCTTTCTTT
CDR3: CSVTGGWGMNTEAFF

D: TRBD2
size: -
V: TRBV5-1
J: TRBJ2-7
DNA: TGCGCCAGCAGCTTGGGGACTAGCGGGTGGTCCTACGAGCAGTACTTC
CDR3: CASSLGTSGWSYEQYF

D: TRBD1
size: once
V: TRBV7-9
J: TRBJ1-1
DNA: TGTGCCAGCAGCTTAGAGACAGGGGGGCAGACTGAAGCTTTCTTT
CDR3: CASSLETGGQTEAFF

D: TRBD2
size: few
V: TRBV4-3
J: TRBJ2-7
DNA: TGCGCCAGCAGCCAAGATGGGACTAGCACGTTCTACGAGCAGTACTTC
CDR3: CASSQDGTSTFYEQYF

D: TRBD1
size: once
V: TRBV19
J: TRBJ2-4
DNA: TGTGCCAGTAACCCAGCCGACAGGGGTCTAGCCAAAAACATTCAGTACTTC
CDR3: CASNPADRGLAKNIQYF

D: TRBD1
size: -
V: TRBV10-3
J: TRBJ2-3
DNA: TGTGCCATCAGTGACCCGGGACAGGGGGGGAAGCATACGCAGTATTTT
CDR3: CAISDPGQGGKHTQYF

D: -
size: -
V: TRBV5-5
J: TRBJ2-7
DNA: TGTGCCAGCAGCTTGCGGCGGATTATAACCCCCTACGAGCAGTACTTC
CDR3: CASSLRRIITPYEQYF

D: TRBD1
size: -
V: TRBV2
J: TRBJ1-5
DNA: TGTGCCAGCAGTGAACGGGGAGGGGGCAGGCAGCCCCAGCATTTT
CDR3: CASSERGGGRQPQHF

D: -
size: -
V: TRBV5-6
J: TRBJ2-7
DNA: TGTGCCAGCAGTTGGAGAGGGACTTCTACCTCCTACGAGCAGTACTTC
CDR3: CASSWRGTSTSYEQYF

D: TRBD2
size: -
V: TRBV19
J: TRBJ2-3
DNA: TGTGCCAGTAGTATGGGCGGGAGAGATTCCGATACGCAGTATTTT
CDR3: CASSMGGRDSDTQYF

D: -
size: few
V: TRBV6-5
J: TRBJ2-7
DNA: TGTGCCAGCAGGAACTACGAGCAGTACTTC
CDR3: CASRNYEQYF

D: TRBD1
size: -
V: TRBV30
J: TRBJ1-4
DNA: TGTGCCTGGAGTCAGGACAGGGGTAATGAAAAACTGTTTTTT
CDR3: CAWSQDRGNEKLFF

D: -
size: -
V: TRBV29-1
J: TRBJ2-1
DNA: TGCAGCGTCGACAGGGAGGAAGTGGGCAATGAGCAGTTCTTC
CDR3: CSVDREEVGNEQFF

D: TRBD1
size: -
V: TRBV19
J: TRBJ2-1
DNA: TGTGCCAGTTCAGACAGGGGGATCGATGAGCAGTTCTTC
CDR3: CASSDRGIDEQFF

D: TRBD1
size: -
V: TRBV6-1
J: TRBJ1-1
DNA: TGTGCCAGCAGCCCCGGGACAGGGGGGGCTTTCTTT
CDR3: CASSPGTGGAFF

D: TRBD1
size: -
V: TRBV7-9
J: TRBJ2-1
DNA: TGTGCCAGCAGCCGAAGGATGGGACAGGGGGATGAGCAGTTCTTC
CDR3: CASSRRMGQGDEQFF

D: -
size: -
V: TRBV20-1
J: TRBJ2-7
DNA: TGCAGTGCTAGGGACAGTTACGAGCAGTACTTC
CDR3: CSARDSYEQYF

D: -
size: few
V: TRBV6-5
J: TRBJ1-2
DNA: TGTGCCAGCAGACCAGACGGTGACTATGGCTACACCTTC
CDR3: CASRPDGDYGYTF

D: TRBD2
size: -
V: TRBV7-9
J: TRBJ2-2
DNA: TGTGCCAGCAGCTTTAGACTAGCGGAGTTCACCGGGGAGCTGTTTTTT
CDR3: CASSFRLAEFTGELFF

D: TRBD1
size: -
V: TRBV5-1
J: TRBJ2-6
DNA: TGCGCCAGCAGGGGGAAGACAGGGGAGATCTCTGGGGCCAACGTCCTGACTTTC
CDR3: CASRGKTGEISGANVLTF

D: TRBD2
size: -
V: TRBV5-1
J: TRBJ2-7
DNA: TGCGCCAGCAGCCCCCCTGGGACTAACTACGAGCAGTACTTC
CDR3: CASSPPGTNYEQYF

D: -
size: -
V: TRBV15
J: TRBJ1-3
DNA: TGTGCCACCAGCAGAGATGGGGGCTCCGGAAACACCATATATTTT
CDR3: CATSRDGGSGNTIYF

D: TRBD2
size: -
V: TRBV11-3
J: TRBJ2-1
DNA: TGTGCCAGCAGCCCGGGACTAGCGGCTTACAATGAGCAGTTCTTC
CDR3: CASSPGLAAYNEQFF

D: TRBD2
size: -
V: TRBV10-2
J: TRBJ2-7
DNA: TGCGCCAGCATTACCCAGACTAGCCCCAACCAGCAGTACTTC
CDR3: CASITQTSPNQQYF

D: TRBD1
size: -
V: TRBV14
J: TRBJ2-1
DNA: TGTGCCAGCAGCCGGACGAAGGGGACAGGGGGCGATGAGCAGTTCTTC
CDR3: CASSRTKGTGGDEQFF

D: TRBD2
size: -
V: TRBV7-6
J: TRBJ2-7
DNA: TGTGCCAGCAGCACCGGGACTAGCGGGTTCCAGTACTTC
CDR3: CASSTGTSGFQYF